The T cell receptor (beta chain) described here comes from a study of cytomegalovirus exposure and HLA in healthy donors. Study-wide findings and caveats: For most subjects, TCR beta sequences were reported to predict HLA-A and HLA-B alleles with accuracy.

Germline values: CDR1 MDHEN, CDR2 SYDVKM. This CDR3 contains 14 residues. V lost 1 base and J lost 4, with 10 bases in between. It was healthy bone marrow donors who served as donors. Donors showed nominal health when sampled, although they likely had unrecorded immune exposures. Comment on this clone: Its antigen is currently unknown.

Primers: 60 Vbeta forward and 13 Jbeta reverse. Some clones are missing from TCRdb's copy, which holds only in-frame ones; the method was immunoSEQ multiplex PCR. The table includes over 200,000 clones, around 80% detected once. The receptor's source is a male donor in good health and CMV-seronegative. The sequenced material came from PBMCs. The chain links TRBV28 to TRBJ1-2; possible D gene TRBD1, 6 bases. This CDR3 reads CASSLLTGSYGYTF. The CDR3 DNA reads TGTGCCAGCAGTTTATTAACAGGGTCCTATGGCTACACCTTC.